This is a list of T cell receptor beta chains from one sample in a study of response to subunit inactivated influenza vaccine. TCRdb re-derived calls from the RT-PCR reads in MiXCR, one entry per CDR3 protein. The table has about 530,000 distinct CDR3 sequences, approximately 12% seen once; the top ten hold roughly a tenth. Sequenced here: PBMCs from blood, sampled on the day of vaccination. Every receptor here comes from a man aged 45 to 65 who received an inactivated influenza vaccine. CDR3s include the opening cysteine and the closing phenylalanine or tryptophan. Each record gives: V gene, CDR3 length, D gene, J gene, CDR3 protein. D genes are given only for firm matches.

V: TRBV5-1
length: 14
D: -
J: TRBJ2-2
CDR3: CASSFISETGELFF

V: TRBV21-1
length: 13
D: -
J: TRBJ2-3
CDR3: CASSCDSKDTQYF

V: TRBV11-2
length: 15
D: TRBD2
J: TRBJ2-5
CDR3: CASSSGTSGIKTQYF

V: TRBV12-3/TRBV12-4
length: 14
D: TRBD1
J: TRBJ1-2
CDR3: CASSRRDRGGGYTF

V: TRBV5-1
length: 15
D: -
J: TRBJ1-2
CDR3: CASSLTLRENYGYTF

V: TRBV20-1
length: 15
D: TRBD1
J: TRBJ1-4
CDR3: CSASVTGTVNEKLFF

V: TRBV4-2
length: 13
D: TRBD1
J: TRBJ2-2
CDR3: CASTQGAAGELFF

V: TRBV6-1
length: 13
D: TRBD1
J: TRBJ1-5
CDR3: CASRTGFGQPQHF

V: TRBV7-8
length: 14
D: TRBD2
J: TRBJ2-1
CDR3: CASSSGTTYNEQFF

V: TRBV7-2
length: 16
D: TRBD2
J: TRBJ2-5
CDR3: CASSLGPSGGQETQYF

V: TRBV6-4
length: 14
D: TRBD2
J: TRBJ2-5
CDR3: CARWTGGPGETQYF

V: TRBV6-1
length: 14
D: -
J: TRBJ2-3
CDR3: CASKHGSSTDTQYF

V: TRBV6-2/TRBV6-3
length: 14
D: -
J: TRBJ2-4
CDR3: CASSLDGGRGIQYF

V: TRBV7-9
length: 13
D: -
J: TRBJ2-7
CDR3: CASSLEFEGRQYF

V: TRBV20-1
length: 10
D: -
J: TRBJ2-5
CDR3: CSGGWETQYF

V: TRBV4-1
length: 15
D: -
J: TRBJ2-5
CDR3: CASSQGSGVGETQYF

V: TRBV12-3/TRBV12-4
length: 15
D: -
J: TRBJ2-5
CDR3: CASSFSWGGGETQYF

V: TRBV20-1
length: 14
D: TRBD2
J: TRBJ2-7
CDR3: CSASGLAGKYEQYF

V: TRBV20-1
length: 14
D: -
J: TRBJ2-5
CDR3: CSARENTLGETQYF

V: TRBV20-1
length: 14
D: -
J: TRBJ2-7
CDR3: CSASRGDYTAEQYF

V: TRBV10-3
length: 15
D: TRBD1
J: TRBJ2-1
CDR3: CAISESGGAANEQFF

V: TRBV7-2
length: 14
D: -
J: TRBJ2-2
CDR3: CASSSSHRTGELFF

V: TRBV7-6
length: 15
D: -
J: TRBJ2-3
CDR3: CASSYLQGVTDTQYF

V: TRBV12-3/TRBV12-4
length: 14
D: -
J: TRBJ2-5
CDR3: CASSLAYSKETQYF

V: TRBV3-1
length: 17
D: -
J: TRBJ2-2
CDR3: CASSQEGLTLITGELFF

V: TRBV7-9
length: 16
D: TRBD2
J: TRBJ2-2
CDR3: CASSLDPGGDTGELFF

V: TRBV2
length: 14
D: -
J: TRBJ2-7
CDR3: CASLTSERPHEQYF

V: TRBV2
length: 13
D: -
J: TRBJ2-7
CDR3: CASSESEAYEQYF

V: TRBV14
length: 15
D: -
J: TRBJ2-6
CDR3: CASSQTISGANVLTF

V: TRBV5-1
length: 15
D: TRBD2
J: TRBJ2-5
CDR3: CASRYSGGDGETQYF

V: TRBV29-1
length: 14
D: TRBD2
J: TRBJ2-3
CDR3: CSVGSSGSWYTQYF

V: TRBV5-1
length: 16
D: -
J: TRBJ2-3
CDR3: CASSWFQGSPTDTQYF

V: TRBV20-1
length: 14
D: -
J: TRBJ1-4
CDR3: CSARGGSTNEKLFF

V: TRBV5-1
length: 15
D: TRBD2
J: TRBJ2-1
CDR3: CASSAGLVGWDEQFF

V: TRBV20-1
length: 11
D: -
J: TRBJ2-5
CDR3: CSARSKETQYF

V: TRBV4-1
length: 14
D: -
J: TRBJ2-3
CDR3: CASSQDPGKDTQYF

V: TRBV29-1
length: 13
D: TRBD2
J: TRBJ2-1
CDR3: CSVGTSGYNEQFF

V: TRBV5-1
length: 14
D: TRBD2
J: TRBJ2-1
CDR3: CASKRTSGIYEQFF

V: TRBV12-3/TRBV12-4
length: 15
D: TRBD1
J: TRBJ2-5
CDR3: CASSAGTGHQETQYF

V: TRBV5-1
length: 14
D: -
J: TRBJ2-3
CDR3: CASTPGQNTDTQYF

V: TRBV30
length: 14
D: -
J: TRBJ2-2
CDR3: CAWRVAQNTGELFF

V: TRBV9
length: 16
D: TRBD2
J: TRBJ2-7
CDR3: CASSVGLLAGDIEQYF

V: TRBV29-1
length: 13
D: -
J: TRBJ1-1
CDR3: CSASERGGTEAFF

V: TRBV20-1
length: 13
D: TRBD2
J: TRBJ2-4
CDR3: CSARPGLGVGQYF

V: TRBV10-2
length: 15
D: -
J: TRBJ2-3
CDR3: CASVSGTPFTDTQYF

V: TRBV4-3
length: 17
D: -
J: TRBJ2-6
CDR3: CASSQAGRFSGANVLTF

V: TRBV12-3/TRBV12-4
length: 15
D: TRBD2
J: TRBJ2-1
CDR3: CASSSWTSGGDEQFF

V: TRBV7-9
length: 12
D: -
J: TRBJ2-7
CDR3: CASSSTEREQYF

V: TRBV7-9
length: 13
D: TRBD1
J: TRBJ1-1
CDR3: CASRGQSGTEAFF

V: TRBV7-6
length: 16
D: TRBD2
J: TRBJ2-5
CDR3: CASSLFSSGGSETQYF

V: TRBV28
length: 14
D: TRBD1
J: TRBJ2-7
CDR3: CASRRQGITYEQYF

V: TRBV2
length: 14
D: TRBD2
J: TRBJ2-3
CDR3: CASSGLADTDTQYF

V: TRBV5-1
length: 15
D: TRBD1
J: TRBJ2-2
CDR3: CASSQGQADTGELFF